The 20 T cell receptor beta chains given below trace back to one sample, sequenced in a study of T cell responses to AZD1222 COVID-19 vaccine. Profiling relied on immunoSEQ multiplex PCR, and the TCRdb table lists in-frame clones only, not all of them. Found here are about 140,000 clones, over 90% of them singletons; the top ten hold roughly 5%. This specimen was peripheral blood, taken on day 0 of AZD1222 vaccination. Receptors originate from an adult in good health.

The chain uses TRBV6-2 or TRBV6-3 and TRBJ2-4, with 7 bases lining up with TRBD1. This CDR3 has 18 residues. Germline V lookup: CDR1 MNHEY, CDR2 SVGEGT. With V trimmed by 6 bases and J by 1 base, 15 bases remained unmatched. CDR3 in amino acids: CASSPRDSRFGAKNIQYF. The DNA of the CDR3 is TGTGCCAGCAGCCCCCGGGACAGCAGATTCGGGGCCAAAAACATTCAGTACTTC.

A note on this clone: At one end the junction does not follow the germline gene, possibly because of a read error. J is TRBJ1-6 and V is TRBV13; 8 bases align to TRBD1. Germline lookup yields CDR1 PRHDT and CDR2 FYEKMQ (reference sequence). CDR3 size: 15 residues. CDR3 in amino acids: CASSVTGTGYSPLHF. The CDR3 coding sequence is TGTGCAAGCAGCGTTACCGGGACAGGATATTCACCCCTCCACTTT.

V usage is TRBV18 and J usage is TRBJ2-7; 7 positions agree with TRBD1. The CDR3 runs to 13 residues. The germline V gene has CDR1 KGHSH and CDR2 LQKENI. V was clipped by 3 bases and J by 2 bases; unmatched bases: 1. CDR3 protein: CASSPDRAYEQYF. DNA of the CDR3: TGTGCCAGCTCACCCGACAGGGCCTACGAGCAGTACTTC. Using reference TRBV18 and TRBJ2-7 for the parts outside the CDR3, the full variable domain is NAGVMQNPRHLVRRRGQEARLRCSPMKGHSHVYWYRQLPEEGLKFMVYLQKENIIDESGMPKERFSAEFPKEGPSILRIQQVVRGDSAAYFCASSPDRAYEQYFGPGTRLTVT.

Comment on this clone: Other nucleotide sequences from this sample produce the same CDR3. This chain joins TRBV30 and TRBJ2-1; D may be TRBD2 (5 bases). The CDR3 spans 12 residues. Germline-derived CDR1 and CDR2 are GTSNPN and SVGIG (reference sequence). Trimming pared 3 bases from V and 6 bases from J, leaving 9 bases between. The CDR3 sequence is CAWRLGGNEQFF. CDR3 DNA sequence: TGTGCCTGGAGGCTAGGAGGCAATGAGCAGTTCTTC. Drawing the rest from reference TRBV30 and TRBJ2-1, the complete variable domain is SQTIHQWPATLVQPVGSPLSLECTVEGTSNPNLYWYRQAAGRGLQLLFYSVGIGQISSEVPQNLSASRPQDRQFILSSKKLLLSDSGFYLCAWRLGGNEQFFGPGTRLTVL.

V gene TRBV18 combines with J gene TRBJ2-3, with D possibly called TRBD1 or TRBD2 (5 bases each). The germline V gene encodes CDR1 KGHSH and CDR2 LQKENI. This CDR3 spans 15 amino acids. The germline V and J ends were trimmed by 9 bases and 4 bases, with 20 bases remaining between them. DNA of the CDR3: TGTGCCAGTAGATCGAGTGCAAGGGACGCAGATACGCAGTATTTT. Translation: CASRSSARDADTQYF.

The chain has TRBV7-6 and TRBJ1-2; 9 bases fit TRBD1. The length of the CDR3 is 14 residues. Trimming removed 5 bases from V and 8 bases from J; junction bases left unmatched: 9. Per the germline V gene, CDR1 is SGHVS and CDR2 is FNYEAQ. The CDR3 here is CASSAGTGIGGYTF. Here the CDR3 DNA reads TGTGCCAGCAGCGCCGGGACAGGGATTGGGGGCTACACCTTC. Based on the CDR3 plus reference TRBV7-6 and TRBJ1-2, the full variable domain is GAGVSQSPRYKVTKRGQDVALRCDPISGHVSLYWYRQALGQGPEFLTYFNYEAQQDKSGLPNDRFSAERPEGSISTLTIQRTEQRDSAMYRCASSAGTGIGGYTFGSGTRLTVV.

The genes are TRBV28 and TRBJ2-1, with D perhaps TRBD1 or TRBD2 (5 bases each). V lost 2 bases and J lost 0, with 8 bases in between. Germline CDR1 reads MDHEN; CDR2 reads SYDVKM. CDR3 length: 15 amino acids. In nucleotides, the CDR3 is TGTGCCAGCAGTTTAGGGACGGGCTCCTACAATGAGCAGTTCTTC. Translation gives CASSLGTGSYNEQFF.

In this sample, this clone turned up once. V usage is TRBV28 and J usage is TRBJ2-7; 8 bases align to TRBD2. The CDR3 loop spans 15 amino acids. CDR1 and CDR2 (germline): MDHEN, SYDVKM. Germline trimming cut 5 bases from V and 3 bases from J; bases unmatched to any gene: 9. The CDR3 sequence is CASSQGLAGDYEQYF. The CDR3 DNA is TGTGCCAGCAGTCAAGGACTAGCAGGGGACTACGAGCAGTACTTC.

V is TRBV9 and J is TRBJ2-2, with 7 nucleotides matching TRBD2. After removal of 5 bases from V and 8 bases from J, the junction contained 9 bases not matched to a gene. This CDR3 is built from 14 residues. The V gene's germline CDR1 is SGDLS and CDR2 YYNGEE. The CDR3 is CASRLAVITGELFF. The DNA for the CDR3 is TGTGCCAGCAGGCTAGCGGTTATTACGGGGGAGCTGTTTTTT. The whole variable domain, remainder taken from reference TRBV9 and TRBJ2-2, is DSGVTQTPKHLITATGQRVTLRCSPRSGDLSVYWYQQSLDQGLQFLIQYYNGEERAKGNILERFSAQQFPDLHSELNLSSLELGDSALYFCASRLAVITGELFFGEGSRLTVL.

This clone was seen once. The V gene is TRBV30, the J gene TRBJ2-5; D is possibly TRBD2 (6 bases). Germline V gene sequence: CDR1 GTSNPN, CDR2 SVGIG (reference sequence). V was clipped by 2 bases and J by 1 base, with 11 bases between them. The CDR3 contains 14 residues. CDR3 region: CAWSRQRAQETQYF. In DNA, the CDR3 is TGTGCCTGGAGTCGCCAGCGGGCCCAAGAGACCCAGTACTTC.

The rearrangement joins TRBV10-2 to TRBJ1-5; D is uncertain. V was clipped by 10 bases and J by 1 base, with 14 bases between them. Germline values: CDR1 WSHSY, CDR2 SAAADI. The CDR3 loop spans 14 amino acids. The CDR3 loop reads CATGEGVSNQPQHF. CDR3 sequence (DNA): TGCGCCACCGGGGAGGGCGTCAGCAATCAGCCCCAGCATTTT.

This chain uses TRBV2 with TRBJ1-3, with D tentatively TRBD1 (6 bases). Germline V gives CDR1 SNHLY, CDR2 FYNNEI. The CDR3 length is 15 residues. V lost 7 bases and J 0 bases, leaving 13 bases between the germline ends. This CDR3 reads CASKQGDGSGNTIYF. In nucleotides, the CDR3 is TGTGCCAGCAAACAGGGTGATGGCTCTGGAAACACCATATATTTT.

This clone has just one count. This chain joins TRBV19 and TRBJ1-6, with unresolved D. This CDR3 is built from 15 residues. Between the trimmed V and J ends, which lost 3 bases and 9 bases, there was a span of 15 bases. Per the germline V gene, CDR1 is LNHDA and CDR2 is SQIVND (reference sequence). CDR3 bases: TGTGCCAGTAGTATCACGGACTCACTGGGTTCACCCCTCCACTTT. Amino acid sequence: CASSITDSLGSPLHF.

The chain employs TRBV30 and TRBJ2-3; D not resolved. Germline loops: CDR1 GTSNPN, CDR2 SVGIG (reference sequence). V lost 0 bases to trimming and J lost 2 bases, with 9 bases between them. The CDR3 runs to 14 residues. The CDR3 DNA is TGTGCCTGGAGTGTCGGTACCGCCACAGATACGCAGTATTTT. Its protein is CAWSVGTATDTQYF. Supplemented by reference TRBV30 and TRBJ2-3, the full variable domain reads SQTIHQWPATLVQPVGSPLSLECTVEGTSNPNLYWYRQAAGRGLQLLFYSVGIGQISSEVPQNLSASRPQDRQFILSSKKLLLSDSGFYLCAWSVGTATDTQYFGPGTRLTVL.

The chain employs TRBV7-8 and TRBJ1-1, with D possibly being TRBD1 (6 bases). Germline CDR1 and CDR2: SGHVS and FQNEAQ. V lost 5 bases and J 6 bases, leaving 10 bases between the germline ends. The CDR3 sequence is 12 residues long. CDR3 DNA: TGTGCCAGCAGCCTACAGGGAGCTGAAGCTTTCTTT. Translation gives CASSLQGAEAFF.

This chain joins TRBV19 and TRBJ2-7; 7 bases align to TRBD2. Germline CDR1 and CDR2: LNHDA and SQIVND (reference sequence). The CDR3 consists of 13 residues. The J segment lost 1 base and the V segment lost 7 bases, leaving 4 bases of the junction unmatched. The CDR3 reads CASTPGGSYEQYF. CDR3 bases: TGTGCCAGTACCCCGGGAGGATCCTACGAGCAGTACTTC.

CDR3 residues: CASSPGLAGGLEQYF. CDR3 DNA sequence: TGTGCCAGCAGCCCCGGACTAGCGGGAGGGCTCGAGCAGTACTTC. This chain links TRBV7-8 with TRBJ2-7, with 15 bases matching TRBD2. CDR1 SGHVS and CDR2 FQNEAQ come from the germline V gene. This CDR3 has 15 amino acids. The V gene end was trimmed by 5 bases and the J gene end by 6 bases; junction bases not matched to a gene: 5.

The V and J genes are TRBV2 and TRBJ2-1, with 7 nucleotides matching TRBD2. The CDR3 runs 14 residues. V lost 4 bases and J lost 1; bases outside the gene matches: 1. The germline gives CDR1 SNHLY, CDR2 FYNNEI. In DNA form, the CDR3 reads TGTGCCAGCAGTGGGGGGGGGTCCTACAATGAGCAGTTCTTC. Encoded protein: CASSGGGSYNEQFF.

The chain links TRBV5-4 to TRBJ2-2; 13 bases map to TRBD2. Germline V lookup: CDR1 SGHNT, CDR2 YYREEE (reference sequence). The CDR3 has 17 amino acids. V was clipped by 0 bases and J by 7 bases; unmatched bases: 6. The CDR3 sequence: CASSLDSGLAGDGELFF. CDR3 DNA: TGTGCCAGCAGCTTGGACTCCGGACTAGCGGGAGACGGGGAGCTGTTTTTT.

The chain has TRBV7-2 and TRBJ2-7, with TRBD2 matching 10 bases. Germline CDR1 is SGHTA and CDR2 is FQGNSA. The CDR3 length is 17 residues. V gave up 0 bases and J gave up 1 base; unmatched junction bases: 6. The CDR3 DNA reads TGTGCCAGCAGCTTAGCGGGCGGGACTAGCGTTTCCTACGAGCAGTACTTC. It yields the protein CASSLAGGTSVSYEQYF.